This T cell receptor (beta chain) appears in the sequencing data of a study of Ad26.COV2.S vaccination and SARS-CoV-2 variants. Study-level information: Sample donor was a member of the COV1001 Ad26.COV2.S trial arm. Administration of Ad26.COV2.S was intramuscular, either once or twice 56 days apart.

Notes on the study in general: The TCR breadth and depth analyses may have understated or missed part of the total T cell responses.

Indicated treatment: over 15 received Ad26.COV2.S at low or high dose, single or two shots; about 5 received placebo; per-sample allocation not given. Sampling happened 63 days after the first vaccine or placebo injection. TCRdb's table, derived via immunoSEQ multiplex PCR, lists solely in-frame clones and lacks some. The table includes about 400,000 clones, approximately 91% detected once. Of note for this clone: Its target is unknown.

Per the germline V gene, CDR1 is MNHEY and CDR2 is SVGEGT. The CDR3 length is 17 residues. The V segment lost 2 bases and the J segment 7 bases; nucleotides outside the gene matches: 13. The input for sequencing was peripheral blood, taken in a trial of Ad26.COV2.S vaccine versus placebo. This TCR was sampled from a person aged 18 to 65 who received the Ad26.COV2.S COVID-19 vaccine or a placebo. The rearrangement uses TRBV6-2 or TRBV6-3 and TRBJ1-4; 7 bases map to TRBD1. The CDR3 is CASSYPRPTGRTEKLFF. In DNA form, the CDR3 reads TGTGCCAGCAGTTACCCACGCCCGACAGGGAGGACTGAAAAACTGTTTTTT.